This TCR beta chain was identified in a study of siplizumab effects on memory and regulatory T cells (dated by TCRdb to about 2019). About the investigation overall: The study examined how the anti-CD2 antibody siplizumab affects alloreactive T-cell subsets in allogeneic mixed lymphocyte reactions built from human PBMCs. General findings and caveats noted by the study authors: Sequences below about 10^-5 frequency were poorly captured, so only a minor fraction of alloreactive clones could be mapped to unstimulated subsets. In reactions with siplizumab, an average of approximately 69% of mappable alloreactive CD4+ clones were Treg-derived, compared with roughly 26% in control reactions. The suppressive function of proliferating Tregs from siplizumab cultures was not functionally confirmed. For roughly 80-96% of proliferating CD4+ or CD8+ clones, no naive or memory phenotype could be assigned. The cumulative frequency of alloreactive sequences traceable to unstimulated CD4+ memory T cells was significantly reduced by siplizumab. Unstimulated naive T cells appeared to be more diverse than memory T cells, and naive cells seemed to make a substantial contribution to the alloresponse.

This clone was detected only a few times. This receptor's antigen is unknown. Base qualities are not recorded, but no much larger clone differs from it by a single base. TCRbeta CDR3 sequencing was performed on sorted unstimulated T cells and on proliferating T cells recovered from mixed lymphocyte reactions. Fresh whole blood from approximately 9 HLA-typed healthy donors was used to isolate PBMCs. Unstimulated CD4+ regulatory T cells were FACS-sorted to map the origin of alloreactive clones. Library construction relied on the immunoSEQ multiplex PCR assay. Some 1.1 x 10^5 TCR templates per sample were assayed on the deep sequencing platform. Genomic DNA extracted from sorted T cells was the material used for TCRbeta CDR3 sequencing. Processing in the source paper ran as follows. The R programming language was used for clonal analysis of TCRbeta CDR3 data. Alloreactive CD4+ and CD8+ clones were identified by comparing unstimulated samples to CFSE-low samples taken after the reaction. By matching sequences to the repertoires of sorted unstimulated Treg and non-Treg cells, each alloreactive CD4+ clone was assigned a regulatory or non-regulatory origin. TCRdb's version of the immuneACCESS table is confined to in-frame rearrangements and falls short of the full clone set. An unresolved V gene accounts for under half of the shortfall where checked; the remainder is of unknown origin. The D gene and trimming were derived from the DNA, and the V and J assignments and clone size from that table. In all, the sample holds some 100,000 clones, and about 91% of those were seen once. The ten largest clonotypes hold around 0.7% of the sample.

At the junction V is shortened by 5 bases and J by 6 bases; bases outside the gene matches: 6. CDR1 is given as SNHLY and CDR2 as FYNNEI, both from the germline V gene. Including the terminal cysteine and phenylalanine, the CDR3 comprises 14 residues. Only the CDR3 part of the read is kept: 42 bases, read in frame from the first base. The V gene is TRBV2 and the J gene is TRBJ1-1; TRBD1 fits 10 bases in the junction. Material: Tregs sorted from blood. The source of this sequence is a human donor in good health. The CDR3 protein is CASSTGQGDPEAFF. The DNA reads TGTGCCAGCAGTACTGGACAGGGGGACCCTGAAGCTTTCTTT.